This T cell receptor (beta chain) comes out of a study of T cells in Graves' hyperthyroidism and ophthalmopathy. TCR beta CDR3 regions were amplified from RNA transcripts. The primer set for the first-round RT-PCR of the TCR CDR3 was HTBI. Each CDR3 protein is one row after TCRdb ran MiXCR on the multiplex PCR reads. The table has around 200,000 distinct CDR3 sequences, approximately 15% seen once. Study outcomes and limitations: Separation of ophthalmopathy from stable hyperthyroidism was achieved by a 13 V-J model. Most thyroid-expanded clonotypes above 0.001 were also found in blood.

This clonotype was picked up many times. Its matching antigen is unknown. Graves' hyperthyroidism was deemed stable given no ophthalmopathy progression within 18 months. Cells are PBMCs isolated from roughly 9.3 ml of fresh blood. Germline-derived CDR1 and CDR2 are SGHRS and YFSETQ. CDR3 length: 17 residues. The J segment lost 6 bases and the V segment lost 2 bases, leaving 13 bases of the junction unmatched. The TCR sequence derives from a woman in her forties or fifties with Graves' hyperthyroidism. J is TRBJ2-2 and V is TRBV5-1; 7 bases map to TRBD2. The sequenced sample consisted of blood. The CDR3 region has the DNA TGCGCCAGCAGCTTCTCTTCGGTCGGGGGGATCCCCGGGGAGCTGTTTTTT. Translation gives CASSFSSVGGIPGELFF.